These 23 T cell receptor beta chains share one sample of origin, sequenced in a study of blood T cell repertoires in COVID-19. Generated by immunoSEQ multiplex PCR, the TCRdb table keeps only in-frame clones and is missing some. Here the sample spans some 150,000 clones, more than 65% being singletons. Input material: peripheral blood. The receptors derive from a man in his 60s with acute or convalescent COVID-19.

V is TRBV18 and J is TRBJ1-4; the D is unclear. V was pared by 1 base and J by 5 bases, with 8 bases between. Germline V gene data show CDR1 as KGHSH and CDR2 as LQKENI. This CDR3 spans 14 amino acids. CDR3 DNA: TGTGCCAGCTCACCACAGAGTCGAAATGAAAAACTGTTTTTT. This sequence encodes CASSPQSRNEKLFF.

The V and J genes are TRBV4-1 and TRBJ1-4, with D tentatively TRBD1 (5 bases). The CDR3 is 15 amino acids. Trimming took off 4 bases at V and 7 bases at J, with 16 bases between the two ends. Germline loops: CDR1 MGHRA, CDR2 YSYEKL. The CDR3 sequence is CASSLRGGRGEKLFF. The CDR3 bases are TGCGCCAGCAGCCTCCGGGGGGGTAGGGGTGAAAAACTGTTTTTT.

The chain carries TRBV7-6 and TRBJ2-2; 9 positions agree with TRBD2. Germline V CDR1 and CDR2: SGHVS, FNYEAQ. This CDR3 contains 17 residues. V was clipped by 0 bases and J by 3 bases; unmatched bases: 5. CDR3 sequence reads: CASSLAAGGEDTGELFF. The CDR3 coding sequence is TGTGCCAGCAGCTTAGCTGCGGGAGGGGAAGACACCGGGGAGCTGTTTTTT.

DNA of the CDR3: TGTGCCAGCAGCTTGTACAGGGGCTTCTCCTACGAGCAGTACTTC. Protein product: CASSLYRGFSYEQYF. V usage is TRBV5-5 and J usage is TRBJ2-7; 7 bases match TRBD1. V shed 1 base and J 0 bases; nucleotides not matched to a gene: 4. In germline, CDR1 is SGHKS, CDR2 YYEKEE (reference sequence). This CDR3 is 15 amino acids long.

The rearrangement joins TRBV7-8 to TRBJ2-7, with D tentatively TRBD2 (6 bases). Looked up from germline, CDR1 is SGHVS and CDR2 is FQNEAQ. The CDR3 is 16 amino acids. Trimming cost V 5 bases and J 1 base, with 18 bases left between them. Here the CDR3 reads CASSPFSGTPSYEQYF. In DNA, the CDR3 is TGTGCCAGCAGCCCTTTTTCCGGGACTCCGTCCTACGAGCAGTACTTC.

The chain links TRBV2 to TRBJ2-5, with D maybe TRBD1 (5 bases). The ends were cut back, 4 bases at V and 0 bases at J, with 9 bases in the middle. The germline V gene has CDR1 SNHLY and CDR2 FYNNEI. This CDR3 comprises 14 residues. The CDR3 region is CASSGRQYQETQYF. The CDR3 nucleotides read TGTGCCAGCAGTGGCCGACAGTACCAAGAGACCCAGTACTTC.

This chain uses TRBV9 with TRBJ1-6; possible D gene TRBD1, 5 bases. This CDR3 has 15 residues. Germline V gives CDR1 SGDLS, CDR2 YYNGEE. Trimming shortened V by 4 bases and J by 2 bases, and 10 bases separated the two germline ends. The DNA of the CDR3 is TGTGCCAGCAGCCCTGGGGCAGCCTATAATTCACCCCTCCACTTT. Protein: CASSPGAAYNSPLHF.

This chain joins TRBV19 and TRBJ1-2; 9 nucleotides match TRBD1. There are 17 residues in the CDR3. V shed 6 bases, J shed 3 bases, and the junction held 14 bases outside the gene matches. The germline V gene has CDR1 LNHDA and CDR2 SQIVND (reference sequence). Here the CDR3 DNA reads TGTGCCAGTAGGATCCCGGGACAGGGAAGTGGAGACTATGGCTACACCTTC. This gives the protein CASRIPGQGSGDYGYTF.

The chain uses TRBV5-1 and TRBJ2-1; tentatively, D is TRBD1 (6 bases). V was trimmed by 0 bases and J by 6 bases, leaving 13 bases between them. CDR1 SGHRS and CDR2 YFSETQ come from the germline V gene. This CDR3 spans 15 amino acids. CDR3 residues: CASSLGWATGNEQFF. CDR3 coding DNA: TGCGCCAGCAGCTTGGGGTGGGCGACAGGCAATGAGCAGTTCTTC. Drawing the rest from reference TRBV5-1 and TRBJ2-1, the complete variable domain is KAGVTQTPRYLIKTRGQQVTLSCSPISGHRSVSWYQQTPGQGLQFLFEYFSETQRNKGNFPGRFSGRQFSNSRSEMNVSTLELGDSALYLCASSLGWATGNEQFFGPGTRLTVL.

There are a few counts of this clone. The CDR3 sequence is CASSPPVGARGNQPQHF. The CDR3 DNA follows: TGTGCCAGCTCACCACCCGTGGGGGCAAGGGGCAATCAGCCCCAGCATTTT. This chain links TRBV18 with TRBJ1-5; TRBD1 might be the D (6 bases). Looked up from germline, CDR1 is KGHSH and CDR2 is LQKENI. V was shortened by 0 bases and J by 2 bases, with 14 bases between the two germline ends. The CDR3 is 17 residues long.

This chain joins TRBV5-1 and TRBJ2-4; TRBD1 is a possible D gene (7 bases). Per the germline V gene, CDR1 is SGHRS and CDR2 is YFSETQ. CDR3 size: 14 residues. Deletions cut 0 bases from V and 9 bases from J, with 13 bases between. The CDR3 protein is CASSLGQGGGIQYF. CDR3 sequence (DNA): TGCGCCAGCAGCTTGGGACAGGGAGGCGGCATTCAGTACTTC.

The chain has TRBV21-1 and TRBJ2-1; TRBD2 is the table's D call, not checked against the DNA. TRBV21-1 is annotated as a pseudogene. The CDR3 runs 16 residues. The CDR3: CASSLTSGNIHNEQFF. The CDR3 DNA reads TGTGCCAGCAGTTTGACTAGCGGGAATATTCACAATGAGCAGTTCTTC.

The V call is TRBV6-5, the J call TRBJ2-1; 12 bases are a match to TRBD2. CDR3 length: 15 amino acids. Germline values: CDR1 MNHEY, CDR2 SVGAGI. The V and J ends lost 2 bases and 7 bases, in that order; junction bases with no gene match: 3. The CDR3, as DNA: TGTGCCAGCAGTTACGGAGGGACTAGCGGGAATGAGCAGTTCTTC. Translating gives CASSYGGTSGNEQFF.

The chain carries TRBV19 and TRBJ1-3; no definite D call. The germline V gene has CDR1 LNHDA and CDR2 SQIVND (reference sequence). The CDR3 is made up of 16 amino acids. Trimming stripped 2 bases from V and 0 bases from J, with 11 bases between. CDR3 DNA sequence: TGTGCCAGTAGTATAAAGGGCGGAGGCTCTGGAAACACCATATATTTT. It encodes CASSIKGGGSGNTIYF.

The chain combines TRBV27 with TRBJ1-5; 11 bases agree with TRBD1. The V gene end was trimmed by 10 bases and the J gene end by 1 base; junction bases not matched to a gene: 6. Germline CDR1 reads MNHEY; CDR2 reads SMNVEV (reference sequence). CDR3 size: 15 residues. The CDR3, as DNA: TGTGCCACCCTGGACAGGGGGCTCAGCAATCAGCCCCAGCATTTT. As protein: CATLDRGLSNQPQHF.

This clone was observed once. The chain recombines TRBV3-1 (or the pseudogene TRBV3-2) with TRBJ2-5; perhaps TRBD2 as D (6 bases). This CDR3 contains 19 residues. Germline CDR1 LGHDT, CDR2 YNNKEL (reference sequence). The V end lost 0 bases, the J end lost 2 bases, and 22 bases lay between the germline ends. The CDR3 sequence is CASSQDEVFLRDWQETQYF. Here the CDR3 DNA reads TGTGCCAGCAGCCAAGATGAGGTTTTTCTGCGGGATTGGCAAGAGACCCAGTACTTC.

This clone was observed a few times. In DNA, the CDR3 is TGTGCCAGCAGCCTCGGACAGGGGTCTGCCGAGCAGTACTTC. Translated, it gives CASSLGQGSAEQYF. The chain joins TRBV11-2 to TRBJ2-7; TRBD1 aligns across 9 bases. Germline trimming cut 5 bases from V and 6 bases from J; bases unmatched to any gene: 8. The CDR3 runs to 14 residues. Germline V gene data show CDR1 as SGHAT and CDR2 as FQNNGV.

This clone was counted at least ten times. The chain employs TRBV7-8 and TRBJ1-5, with a possible D match to TRBD1 (5 bases). V lost 5 bases to trimming and J lost 9 bases, with 17 bases between them. The V gene's germline CDR1 is SGHVS and CDR2 FQNEAQ. The CDR3 runs to 14 residues. The CDR3: CASSPGTAGRPQHF. The DNA of the CDR3 is TGTGCCAGCAGCCCGGGGACCGCGGGACGGCCCCAGCATTTT.

The CDR3 DNA follows: TGTGCCAGCAGGCCGTTGACTACCACTCGCTACGAGCAGTACTTC. Its translation: CASRPLTTTRYEQYF. The chain carries TRBV27 and TRBJ2-7; D is perhaps TRBD2 (5 bases). This CDR3 comprises 15 residues. V lost 6 bases and J lost 3, with 18 bases in between. The V gene's germline CDR1 is MNHEY and CDR2 SMNVEV (reference sequence).

The genes are TRBV6-5 and TRBJ2-3; 15 nucleotides line up with TRBD2. Germline V gene data show CDR1 as MNHEY and CDR2 as SVGAGI. This CDR3 is 15 amino acids long. Losses at the gene ends were 5 bases for V and 4 bases for J; bases not matched to a gene: 1. CDR3 amino acids: CASSRTSGRADTQYF. For the CDR3, the DNA is TGTGCCAGCAGTAGGACTAGCGGGAGGGCAGATACGCAGTATTTT.

The chain links TRBV4-1 to TRBJ2-7; 8 nucleotides agree with TRBD1. J was trimmed by 2 bases and V by 1 base; bases with no gene match: 10. The CDR3 totals 17 residues. CDR1 and CDR2 from the germline V gene are MGHRA and YSYEKL. The CDR3, as DNA: TGCGCCAGCAGCCAAGGGTTCATCAGGGGGCTCACCTACGAGCAGTACTTC. It yields the protein CASSQGFIRGLTYEQYF.

The V gene is TRBV5-1, the J gene TRBJ2-7; 9 positions match TRBD2. CDR1 SGHRS and CDR2 YFSETQ come from the germline V gene. V gave up 4 bases and J gave up 7 bases; unmatched junction bases: 6. This CDR3 contains 13 residues. Here the CDR3 reads CASSLRAGGEQYF. The DNA of the CDR3 is TGCGCCAGCAGCCTCAGGGCGGGGGGGGAGCAGTACTTC. The full variable domain, its missing parts supplied by reference TRBV5-1 and TRBJ2-7, is KAGVTQTPRYLIKTRGQQVTLSCSPISGHRSVSWYQQTPGQGLQFLFEYFSETQRNKGNFPGRFSGRQFSNSRSEMNVSTLELGDSALYLCASSLRAGGEQYFGPGTRLTVT.

The chain links TRBV13 to TRBJ2-5; 11 nucleotides match TRBD2. The V gene's germline CDR1 is PRHDT and CDR2 FYEKMQ (reference sequence). Germline trimming cut 6 bases from V and 2 bases from J; bases unmatched to any gene: 14. The CDR3 loop spans 18 amino acids. The CDR3 DNA is TGTGCCAGCAGTCAAACGGTAGCGGGAGGGCAATGGCAAGAGACCCAGTACTTC. Translating it yields CASSQTVAGGQWQETQYF.